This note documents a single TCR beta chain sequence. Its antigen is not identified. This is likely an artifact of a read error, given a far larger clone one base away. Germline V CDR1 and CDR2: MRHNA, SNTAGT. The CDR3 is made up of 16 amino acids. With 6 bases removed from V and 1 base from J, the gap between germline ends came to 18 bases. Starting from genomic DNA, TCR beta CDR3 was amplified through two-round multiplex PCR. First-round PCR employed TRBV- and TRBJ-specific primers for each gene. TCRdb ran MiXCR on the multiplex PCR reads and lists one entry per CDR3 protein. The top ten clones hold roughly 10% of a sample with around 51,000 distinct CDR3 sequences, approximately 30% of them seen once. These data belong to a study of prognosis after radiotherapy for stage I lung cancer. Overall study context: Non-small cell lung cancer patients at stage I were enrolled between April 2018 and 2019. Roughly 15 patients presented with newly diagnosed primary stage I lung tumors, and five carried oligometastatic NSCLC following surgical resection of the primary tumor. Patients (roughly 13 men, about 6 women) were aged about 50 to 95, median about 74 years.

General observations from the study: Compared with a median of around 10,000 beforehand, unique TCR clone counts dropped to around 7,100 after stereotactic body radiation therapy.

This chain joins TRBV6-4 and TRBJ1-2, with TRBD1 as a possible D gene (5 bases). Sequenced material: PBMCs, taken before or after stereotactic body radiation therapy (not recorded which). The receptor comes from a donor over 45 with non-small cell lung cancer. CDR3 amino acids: CASSPCVGTINYGYTF. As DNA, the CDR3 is TGTGCCAGCAGCCCATGTGTTGGGACTATTAACTATGGCTACACCTTC.